The rows below give T cell receptor beta chains drawn from one sample of a study of technical replicates of blood from several donors. This table comes from immunoSEQ multiplex PCR, and its TCRdb copy is limited to in-frame clones, with some not included. The profile shows 65,000 to 85,000 clones, about 90% of them singletons. Input material: T cells isolated from PBMCs. Every receptor here comes from a human donor in good health. The CDR3 runs from the conserved cysteine through the conserved F or W. D genes are given only for firm matches.

D gene	V gene	J gene	CDR3 protein
TRBD1	TRBV5-1	TRBJ2-7	CASSAGQAYEQYF
.	TRBV28	TRBJ2-5	CASSFAGQETQYF
.	TRBV19	TRBJ2-3	CASSIGQDTDTQYF
TRBD2	TRBV6-6	TRBJ2-3	CASRPASGGATDTQYF
.	TRBV5-1	TRBJ1-1	CASSLRYKNTEAFF
TRBD1	TRBV5-6	TRBJ2-5	CASSSRQGAKETQYF
.	TRBV11-2	TRBJ2-7	CASSPVFPRDYEQYF
TRBD1	TRBV27	TRBJ1-6	CASSHGTGNSPLHF
TRBD2	TRBV28	TRBJ2-1	CASRRSGGRSYNEQFF
.	TRBV4-1	TRBJ1-5	CASSLSDRVPNQPQHF
TRBD1	TRBV10-1	TRBJ2-5	CASSPGTGGAETQYF
TRBD1	TRBV4-1	TRBJ2-3	CASSQAGGRTDTQYF
TRBD1	TRBV12-5	TRBJ2-6	CASGLVLRGLLSGANVLTF
.	TRBV28	TRBJ2-7	CASSLGQSSYEQYF
TRBD1	TRBV6-1	TRBJ1-5	CASSGTGKNQPQHF
TRBD2	TRBV7-7	TRBJ2-2	CASSPGTRGTGELFF
.	TRBV19	TRBJ1-3	CASIGAGLVWSSGNTIYF
.	TRBV11-3	TRBJ2-7	CASSLENTGIAYEQYF
.	TRBV6-6	TRBJ1-2	CASSGGGQGAYGYTF
TRBD1	TRBV30	TRBJ1-1	CAGLSGTVNTEAFF
.	TRBV28	TRBJ2-7	CASSDSYEQYF
.	TRBV28	TRBJ2-1	CASSPGVTIYNEQFF
.	TRBV28	TRBJ2-7	CASSLETGPPYFEQYF
.	TRBV28	TRBJ2-7	CASSLGELYEQYF
.	TRBV23-1	TRBJ2-7	CASRTSGISYEQYF
.	TRBV18	TRBJ2-7	CASSLRDTSSYEQYF
TRBD1	TRBV28	TRBJ2-6	CASSAGTGGSGANVLTF
TRBD2	TRBV2	TRBJ2-1	CASRSRLAGGNEQFF
TRBD1	TRBV18	TRBJ1-2	CASSPTQGANLFGYTF
.	TRBV11-2	TRBJ1-1	CASSPTRVTEAFF
.	TRBV7-2	TRBJ2-2	CASSFSSGELFF
.	TRBV7-8	TRBJ2-3	CASGHYRANTQYF
.	TRBV19	TRBJ1-5	CASSSSGNRQPQHF
TRBD1	TRBV7-8	TRBJ1-2	CASSLTAGTGEGYTF
.	TRBV27	TRBJ1-5	CASSLQIGANQPQHF
TRBD1	TRBV4-1	TRBJ1-5	CASSQVSRGRGQPQHF
.	TRBV18	TRBJ2-7	CASSPGTNEQYF
.	TRBV2	TRBJ2-7	CASSIPGEILYEQYF
.	TRBV29-1	TRBJ2-2	CSVQAGELFF
TRBD1	TRBV5-1	TRBJ1-4	CASSRGQDNEKLFF
TRBD2	TRBV19	TRBJ2-7	CASSIGLAGVTEQYF
.	TRBV29-1	TRBJ1-2	CSVAREITYGYTF
.	TRBV6-5	TRBJ2-5	CASSYSRQGETQYF
TRBD1	TRBV16	TRBJ2-2	CASSQSQGAGELFF
.	TRBV30	TRBJ1-6	CAWSTTGMVRLGSPLHF
TRBD1	TRBV4-1	TRBJ2-5	CASSHSGQVGQETQYF
TRBD1	TRBV7-9	TRBJ2-3	CASRLQGLTDTQYF
.	TRBV27	TRBJ1-6	CASSSLSDSYNSPLHF
TRBD2	TRBV4-1	TRBJ2-2	CASSQAKGLAGGPSTGELFF
TRBD2	TRBV27	TRBJ2-2	CASSLLVLAGGPGELFF
.	TRBV7-9	TRBJ2-7	CASSQGSGDSYEQYF
.	TRBV2	TRBJ1-2	CASCGRVFGGYTF
TRBD1	TRBV28	TRBJ1-2	CASSSGQQIYGYTF
.	TRBV5-1	TRBJ2-7	CASRSELSSYEQYF
.	TRBV2	TRBJ2-7	CASLRTESYEQYF
.	TRBV27	TRBJ1-2	CASSLVGQGLINYGYTF
TRBD2	TRBV27	TRBJ2-1	CASSTTSGLNEQFF